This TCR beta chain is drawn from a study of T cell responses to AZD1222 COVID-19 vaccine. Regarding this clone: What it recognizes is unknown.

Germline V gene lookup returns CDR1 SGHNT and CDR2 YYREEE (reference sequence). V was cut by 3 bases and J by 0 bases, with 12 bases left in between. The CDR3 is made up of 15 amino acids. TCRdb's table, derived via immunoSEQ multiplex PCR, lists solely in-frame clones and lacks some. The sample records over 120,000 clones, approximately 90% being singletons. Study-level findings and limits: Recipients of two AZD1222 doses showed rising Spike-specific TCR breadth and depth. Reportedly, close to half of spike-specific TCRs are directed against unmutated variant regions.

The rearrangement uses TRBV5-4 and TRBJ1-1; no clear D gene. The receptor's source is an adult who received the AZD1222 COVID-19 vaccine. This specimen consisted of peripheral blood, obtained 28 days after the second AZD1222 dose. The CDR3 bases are TGTGCCAGCAGCTCAGACTGGGCTATGAACACTGAAGCTTTCTTT. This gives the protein CASSSDWAMNTEAFF.